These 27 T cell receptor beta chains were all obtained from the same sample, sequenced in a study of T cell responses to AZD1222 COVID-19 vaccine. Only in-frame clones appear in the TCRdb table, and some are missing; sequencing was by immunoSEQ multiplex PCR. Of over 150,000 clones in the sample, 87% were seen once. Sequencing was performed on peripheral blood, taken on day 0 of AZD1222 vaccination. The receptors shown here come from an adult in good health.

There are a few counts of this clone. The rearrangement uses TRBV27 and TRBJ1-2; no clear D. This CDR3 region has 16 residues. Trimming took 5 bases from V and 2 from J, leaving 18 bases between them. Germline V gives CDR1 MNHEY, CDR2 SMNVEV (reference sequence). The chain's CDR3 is CASSTLDGAVNYGYTF. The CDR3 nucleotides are TGTGCCAGCAGTACCCTGGACGGCGCCGTCAACTATGGCTACACCTTC.

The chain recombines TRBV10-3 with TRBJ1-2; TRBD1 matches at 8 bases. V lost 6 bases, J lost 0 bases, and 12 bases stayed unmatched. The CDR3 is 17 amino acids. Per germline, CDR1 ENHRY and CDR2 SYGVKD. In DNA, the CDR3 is TGTGCCATCAGCACCGGACAGGGTACGACCGCTAACTATGGCTACACCTTC. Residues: CAISTGQGTTANYGYTF.

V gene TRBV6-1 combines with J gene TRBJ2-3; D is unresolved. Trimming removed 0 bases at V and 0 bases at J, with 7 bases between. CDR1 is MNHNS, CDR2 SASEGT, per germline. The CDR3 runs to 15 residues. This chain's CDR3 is CASSEALHSTDTQYF. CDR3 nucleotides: TGTGCCAGCAGTGAAGCGCTTCATAGCACAGATACGCAGTATTTT.

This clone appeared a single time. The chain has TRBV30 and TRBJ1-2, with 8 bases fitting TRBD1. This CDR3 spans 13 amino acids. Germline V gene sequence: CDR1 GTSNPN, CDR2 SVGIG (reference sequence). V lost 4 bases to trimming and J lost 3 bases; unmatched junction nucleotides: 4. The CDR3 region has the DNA TGTGCCTGGAACCCAGGGGGCGACTATGGCTACACCTTC. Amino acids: CAWNPGGDYGYTF.

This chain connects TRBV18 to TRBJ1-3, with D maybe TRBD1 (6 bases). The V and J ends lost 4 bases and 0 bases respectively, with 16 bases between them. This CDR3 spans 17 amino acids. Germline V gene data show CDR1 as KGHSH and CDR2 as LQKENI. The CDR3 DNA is TGTGCCAGCTCACGGATGGGGGCCACGTCCTCTGGAAACACCATATATTTT. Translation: CASSRMGATSSGNTIYF. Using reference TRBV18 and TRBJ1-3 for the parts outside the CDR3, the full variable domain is NAGVMQNPRHLVRRRGQEARLRCSPMKGHSHVYWYRQLPEEGLKFMVYLQKENIIDESGMPKERFSAEFPKEGPSILRIQQVVRGDSAAYFCASSRMGATSSGNTIYFGEGSWLTVV.

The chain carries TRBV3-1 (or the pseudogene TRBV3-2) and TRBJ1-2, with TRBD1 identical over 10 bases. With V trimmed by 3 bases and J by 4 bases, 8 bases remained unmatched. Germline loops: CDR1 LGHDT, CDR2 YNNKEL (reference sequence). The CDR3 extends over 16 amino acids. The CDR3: CASSQYRDRGPYGYTF. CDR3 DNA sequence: TGTGCCAGCAGCCAGTACCGGGACAGGGGACCCTATGGCTACACCTTC.

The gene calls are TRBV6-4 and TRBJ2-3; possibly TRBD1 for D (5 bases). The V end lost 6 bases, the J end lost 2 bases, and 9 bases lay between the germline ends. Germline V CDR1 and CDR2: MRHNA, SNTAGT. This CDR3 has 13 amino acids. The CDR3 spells CASSDSPTDTQYF. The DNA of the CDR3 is TGTGCCAGCAGCGACAGTCCCACAGATACGCAGTATTTT.

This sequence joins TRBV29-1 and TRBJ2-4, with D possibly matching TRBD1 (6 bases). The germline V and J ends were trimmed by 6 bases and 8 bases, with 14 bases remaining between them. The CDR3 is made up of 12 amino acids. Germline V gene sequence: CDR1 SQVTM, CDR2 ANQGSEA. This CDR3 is CSVGQSVDIQYF. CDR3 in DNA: TGCAGCGTCGGACAGTCAGTGGACATTCAGTACTTC.

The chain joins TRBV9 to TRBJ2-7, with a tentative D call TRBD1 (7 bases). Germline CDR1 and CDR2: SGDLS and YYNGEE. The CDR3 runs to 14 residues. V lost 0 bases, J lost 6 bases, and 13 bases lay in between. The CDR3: CASSVGAGGGEQYF. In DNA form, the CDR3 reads TGTGCCAGCAGCGTAGGGGCAGGGGGAGGCGAGCAGTACTTC. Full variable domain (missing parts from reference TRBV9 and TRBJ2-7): DSGVTQTPKHLITATGQRVTLRCSPRSGDLSVYWYQQSLDQGLQFLIQYYNGEERAKGNILERFSAQQFPDLHSELNLSSLELGDSALYFCASSVGAGGGEQYFGPGTRLTVT.

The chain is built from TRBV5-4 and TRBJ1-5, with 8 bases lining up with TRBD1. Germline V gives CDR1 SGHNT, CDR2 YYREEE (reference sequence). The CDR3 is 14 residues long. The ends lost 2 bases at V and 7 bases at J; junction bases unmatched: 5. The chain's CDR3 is CASSLTGGGQPQHF. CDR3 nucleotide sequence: TGTGCCAGCAGCTTAACAGGGGGTGGCCAGCCCCAGCATTTT.

The CDR3 reads CASSGTQQGTGGYTF. In DNA form, the CDR3 reads TGTGCCAGCAGTGGAACACAACAGGGGACAGGAGGCTACACCTTC. V gene TRBV2 combines with J gene TRBJ1-2; 8 bases align to TRBD1. V trimming: 4 bases; J trimming: 8 bases; junction bases outside the gene matches: 12. The CDR3 totals 15 residues. Germline V lookup: CDR1 SNHLY, CDR2 FYNNEI.

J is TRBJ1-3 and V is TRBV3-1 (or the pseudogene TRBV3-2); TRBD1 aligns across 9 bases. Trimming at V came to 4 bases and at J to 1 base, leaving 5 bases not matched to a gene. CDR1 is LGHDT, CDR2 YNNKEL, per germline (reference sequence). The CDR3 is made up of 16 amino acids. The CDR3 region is CASSRSQGASGNTIYF. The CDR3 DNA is TGTGCCAGCAGCCGGTCACAGGGGGCGTCTGGAAACACCATATATTTT.

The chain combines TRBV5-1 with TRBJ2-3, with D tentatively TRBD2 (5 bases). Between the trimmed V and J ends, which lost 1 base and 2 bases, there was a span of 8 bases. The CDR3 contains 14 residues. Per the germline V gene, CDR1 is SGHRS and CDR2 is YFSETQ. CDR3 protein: CASSLISVTDTQYF. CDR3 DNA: TGCGCCAGCAGCTTGATTAGCGTCACAGATACGCAGTATTTT.

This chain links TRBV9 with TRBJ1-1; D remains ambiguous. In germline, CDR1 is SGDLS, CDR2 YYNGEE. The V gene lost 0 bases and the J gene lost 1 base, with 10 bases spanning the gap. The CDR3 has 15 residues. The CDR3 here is CASSVGHVQNTEAFF. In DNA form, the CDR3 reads TGTGCCAGCAGCGTAGGGCATGTGCAGAACACTGAAGCTTTCTTT.

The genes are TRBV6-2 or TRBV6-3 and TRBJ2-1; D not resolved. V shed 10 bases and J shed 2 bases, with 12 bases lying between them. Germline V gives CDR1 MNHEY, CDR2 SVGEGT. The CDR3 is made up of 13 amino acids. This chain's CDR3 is CATSPGTYNEQFF. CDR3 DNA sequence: TGTGCCACCAGCCCTGGCACCTACAATGAGCAGTTCTTC.

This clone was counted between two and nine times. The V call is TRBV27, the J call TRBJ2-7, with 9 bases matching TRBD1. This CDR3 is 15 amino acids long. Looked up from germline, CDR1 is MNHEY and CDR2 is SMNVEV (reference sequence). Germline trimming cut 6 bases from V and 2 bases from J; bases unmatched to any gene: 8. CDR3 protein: CASREGGQGAYEQYF. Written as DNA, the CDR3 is TGTGCCAGCAGGGAAGGGGGACAGGGAGCCTACGAGCAGTACTTC.

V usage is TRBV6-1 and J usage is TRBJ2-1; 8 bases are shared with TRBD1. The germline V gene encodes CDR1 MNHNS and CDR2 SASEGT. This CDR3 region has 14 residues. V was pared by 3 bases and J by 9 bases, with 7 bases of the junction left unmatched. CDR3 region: CASSELQGGSEQFF. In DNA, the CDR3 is TGTGCCAGCAGTGAGTTACAGGGGGGCAGTGAGCAGTTCTTC.

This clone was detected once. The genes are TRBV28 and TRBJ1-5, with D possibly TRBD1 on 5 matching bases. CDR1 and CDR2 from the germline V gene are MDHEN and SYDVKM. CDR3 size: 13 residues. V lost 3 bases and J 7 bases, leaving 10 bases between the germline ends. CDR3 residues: CASSFFRAQPQHF. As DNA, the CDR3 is TGTGCCAGCAGTTTTTTCAGGGCCCAGCCCCAGCATTTT. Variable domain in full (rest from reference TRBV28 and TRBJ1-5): DVKVTQSSRYLVKRTGEKVFLECVQDMDHENMFWYRQDPGLGLRLIYFSYDVKMKEKGDIPEGYSVSREKKERFSLILESASTNQTSMYLCASSFFRAQPQHFGDGTRLSIL.

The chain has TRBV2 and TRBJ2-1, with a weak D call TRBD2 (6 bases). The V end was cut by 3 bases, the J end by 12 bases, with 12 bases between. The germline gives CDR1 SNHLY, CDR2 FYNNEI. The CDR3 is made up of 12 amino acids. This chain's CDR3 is CASSDWRRGQFF. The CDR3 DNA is TGTGCCAGCAGTGATTGGCGGAGGGGGCAGTTCTTC.

CDR3: CASSQPSRTGGYTF. The DNA of the CDR3 is TGTGCCAGCAGCCAGCCAAGCCGGACAGGGGGCTACACCTTC. V is TRBV28 and J is TRBJ1-2; 8 nucleotides match TRBD1. Germline CDR1 reads MDHEN; CDR2 reads SYDVKM. CDR3 length: 14 amino acids. Germline trimming cut 6 bases from V and 8 bases from J; bases unmatched to any gene: 11.

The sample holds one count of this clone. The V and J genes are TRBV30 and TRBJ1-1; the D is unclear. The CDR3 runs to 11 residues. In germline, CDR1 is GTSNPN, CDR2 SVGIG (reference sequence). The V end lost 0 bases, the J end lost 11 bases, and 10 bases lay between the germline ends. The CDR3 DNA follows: TGTGCCTGGAGTGTAGGCGCGGGGGCTTTCTTT. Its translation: CAWSVGAGAFF.

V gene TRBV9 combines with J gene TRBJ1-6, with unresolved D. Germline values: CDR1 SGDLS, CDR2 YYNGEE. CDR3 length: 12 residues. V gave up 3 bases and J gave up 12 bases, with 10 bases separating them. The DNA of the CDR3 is TGTGCCAGCAGCGGACCCCCGGGACCCCTCCACTTT. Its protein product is CASSGPPGPLHF.

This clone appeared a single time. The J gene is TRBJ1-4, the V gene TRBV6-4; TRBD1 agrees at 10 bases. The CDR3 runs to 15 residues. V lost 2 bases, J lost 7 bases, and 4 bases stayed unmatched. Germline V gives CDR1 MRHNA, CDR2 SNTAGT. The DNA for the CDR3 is TGTGCCAGCAGTGACCCGGGACAGGGGTTTGAAAAACTGTTTTTT. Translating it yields CASSDPGQGFEKLFF.

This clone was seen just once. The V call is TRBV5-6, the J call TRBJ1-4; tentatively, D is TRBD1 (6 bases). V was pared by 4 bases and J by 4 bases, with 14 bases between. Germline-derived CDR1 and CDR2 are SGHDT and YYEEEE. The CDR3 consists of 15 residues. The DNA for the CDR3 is TGTGCCAGCAGCCCGACAGGTTCTCATAATGAAAAACTGTTTTTT. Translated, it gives CASSPTGSHNEKLFF.

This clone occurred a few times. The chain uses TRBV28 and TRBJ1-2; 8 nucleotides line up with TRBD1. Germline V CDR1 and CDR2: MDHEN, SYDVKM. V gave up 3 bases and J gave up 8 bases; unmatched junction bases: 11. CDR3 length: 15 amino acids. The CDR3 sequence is CASSFPYDRGRGYTF. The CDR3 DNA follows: TGTGCCAGCAGTTTTCCATACGACAGGGGCCGCGGCTACACCTTC.

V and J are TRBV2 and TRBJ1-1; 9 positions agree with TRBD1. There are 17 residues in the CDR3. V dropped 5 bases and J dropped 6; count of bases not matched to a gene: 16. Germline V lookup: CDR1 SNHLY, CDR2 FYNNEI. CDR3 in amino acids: CASSPSAPGQGYSEAFF. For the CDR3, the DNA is TGTGCCAGCAGTCCCTCCGCCCCGGGACAGGGATATTCTGAAGCTTTCTTT.

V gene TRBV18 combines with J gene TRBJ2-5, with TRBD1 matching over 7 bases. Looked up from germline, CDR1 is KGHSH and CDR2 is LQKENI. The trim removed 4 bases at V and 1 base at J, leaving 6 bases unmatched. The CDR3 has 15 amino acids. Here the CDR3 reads CASSLDRVGQETQYF. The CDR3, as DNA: TGTGCCAGCTCACTCGACAGGGTCGGCCAAGAGACCCAGTACTTC.